This T cell receptor beta chain stems from a study of cytomegalovirus exposure and HLA in healthy donors. Study-wide results and limits: The classifier, whose performance was assessed in both the original and validation cohorts, reportedly diagnosed cytomegalovirus status with high specificity and sensitivity.

The protocol was immunoSEQ multiplex PCR, while the TCRdb copy is restricted to in-frame clones and leaves out a portion. The table shows around 94,000 clones, with about 95% occurring only once. Note on this clone: Its cognate antigen is unknown.

CDR3 length: 13 amino acids. V dropped 8 bases and J dropped 6 bases, with 14 bases sitting between them. Germline lookup yields CDR1 MNHEY and CDR2 SVGAGI. Sequenced: PBMCs. This TCR was recovered from a woman between 18 and 30 years old in good health and CMV-seronegative. J is TRBJ1-5 and V is TRBV6-5; tentatively, D is TRBD1 (5 bases). CDR3 sequence: CASQQGRGQPQHF. As DNA, the CDR3 is TGTGCCAGCCAGCAGGGAAGGGGTCAGCCCCAGCATTTT.